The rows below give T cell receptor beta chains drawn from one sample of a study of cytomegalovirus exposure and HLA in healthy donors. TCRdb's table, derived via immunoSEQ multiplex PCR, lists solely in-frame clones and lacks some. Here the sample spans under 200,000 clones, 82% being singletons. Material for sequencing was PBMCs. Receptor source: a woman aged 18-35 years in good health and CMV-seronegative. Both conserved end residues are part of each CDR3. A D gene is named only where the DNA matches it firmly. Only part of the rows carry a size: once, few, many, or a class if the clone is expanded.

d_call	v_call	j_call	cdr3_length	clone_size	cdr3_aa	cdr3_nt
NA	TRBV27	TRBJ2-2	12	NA	CASGGHTGELFF	TGTGCCAGCGGGGGCCACACCGGGGAGCTGTTTTTT
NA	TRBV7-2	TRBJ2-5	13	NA	CASSLSTQETQYF	TGTGCCAGCAGCTTAAGCACCCAAGAGACCCAGTACTTC
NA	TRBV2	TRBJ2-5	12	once	CASHRDQETQYF	TGTGCCAGCCACAGGGACCAAGAGACCCAGTACTTC
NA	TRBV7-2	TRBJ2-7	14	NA	CASSLGGQSYEQYF	TGTGCCAGCAGCTTAGGGGGACAATCCTACGAGCAGTACTTC
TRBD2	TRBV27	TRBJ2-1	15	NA	CASSLGLANYNEQFF	TGTGCCAGCAGTTTGGGACTAGCGAACTACAATGAGCAGTTCTTC
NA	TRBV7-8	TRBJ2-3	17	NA	CASSSYPRDWSTDTQYF	TGTGCCAGCAGCTCCTACCCCCGGGACTGGAGCACAGATACGCAGTATTTT
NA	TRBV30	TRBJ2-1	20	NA	CAWTHIRGGVQRSSYNEQFF	TGTGCCTGGACTCACATTCGTGGCGGGGTCCAAAGAAGCTCCTACAATGAGCAGTTCTTC
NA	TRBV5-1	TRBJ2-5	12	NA	CASSLGRETQYF	TGCGCCAGCAGCTTGGGTCGAGAGACCCAGTACTTC
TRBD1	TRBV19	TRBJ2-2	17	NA	CASSKGVDRQNTGELFF	TGTGCCAGTAGTAAAGGGGTGGACAGGCAAAACACCGGGGAGCTGTTTTTT
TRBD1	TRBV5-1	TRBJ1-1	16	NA	CASSSGQGAGSTEAFF	TGCGCCAGCAGCTCCGGACAGGGGGCTGGGAGCACTGAAGCTTTCTTT
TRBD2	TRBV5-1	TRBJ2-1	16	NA	CASSLPGLADYNEQFF	TGCGCCAGCAGCTTGCCGGGACTAGCGGACTACAATGAGCAGTTCTTC
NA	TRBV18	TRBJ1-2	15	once	CASSPPGQGNYGYTF	TGTGCCAGCTCACCACCGGGCCAGGGGAACTATGGCTACACCTTC
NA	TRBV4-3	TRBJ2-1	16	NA	CASSQGPPGSSNEQFF	TGCGCCAGCAGCCAAGGGCCCCCGGGGAGCTCCAATGAGCAGTTCTTC
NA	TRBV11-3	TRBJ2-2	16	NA	CASSLQGGVNTGELFF	TGTGCCAGCAGCTTACAAGGCGGGGTCAACACCGGGGAGCTGTTTTTT